These 10 T cell receptor beta chains were sequenced from one sample in a study of cytomegalovirus exposure and HLA in healthy donors. Amplification used 60 Vbeta primers and 13 Jbeta primers. Clones were sequenced by immunoSEQ multiplex PCR, and TCRdb holds only the in-frame ones, with some missing. The top ten clones hold less than 4.5% of a sample with about 270,000 clones, 86% of them seen once. The sequencing sample was made of PBMCs. The receptor source for this set is a middle-aged man in good health and CMV-seropositive.

This clone occurred once. The gene calls are TRBV5-1 and TRBJ2-7; TRBD1 aligns across 8 bases. The CDR3 has 14 amino acids. The germline CDR1 and CDR2 sequences are SGHRS and YFSETQ. V trimming: 3 bases; J trimming: 2 bases; junction bases outside the gene matches: 4. The CDR3 is CASSSTGATYEQYF. CDR3 sequence (DNA): TGCGCCAGCAGCTCGACAGGGGCGACCTACGAGCAGTACTTC.

This clone was found a few times. The J gene is TRBJ1-1, the V gene TRBV5-5; 10 bases align to TRBD1. Per the germline V gene, CDR1 is SGHKS and CDR2 is YYEKEE (reference sequence). The trim removed 7 bases at V and 11 bases at J, leaving 5 bases unmatched. The CDR3 runs to 11 residues. The CDR3: CASRDRGDAFF. CDR3 DNA: TGTGCCAGCCGGGACAGGGGTGACGCTTTCTTT.

V is TRBV27 and J is TRBJ1-2; no definite D call. The CDR3 spans 15 residues. CDR1 and CDR2 from the germline V gene are MNHEY and SMNVEV (reference sequence). V lost 9 bases to trimming and J lost 8 bases, with 25 bases between them. The CDR3 here is CARGSEGILTIGYTF. CDR3 DNA: TGTGCCAGGGGATCCGAGGGTATTCTCACTATCGGCTACACCTTC.

CDR3 residues: CASSIDTSSYNEQFF. The CDR3 DNA is TGTGCCAGCAGTATAGACACCAGCTCCTACAATGAGCAGTTCTTC. V and J are TRBV5-4 and TRBJ2-1, with D hard to call. The V end was cut by 5 bases, the J end by 0 bases, with 12 bases between. Germline CDR1 and CDR2: SGHNT and YYREEE (reference sequence). CDR3 length: 15 residues.

This clone was counted a single time. This chain's CDR3 is CASSRDMNTEAFF. The CDR3 nucleotides read TGTGCCAGCAGCAGGGACATGAACACTGAAGCTTTCTTT. This rearrangement joins TRBV14 to TRBJ1-1, with D possibly matching TRBD1 (6 bases). Germline CDR1 SGHDN, CDR2 FVKESK. The CDR3 totals 13 residues. V lost 5 bases and J lost 0, with 7 bases in between.

V and J are TRBV19 and TRBJ1-5, with 10 bases matching TRBD1. V was pared by 9 bases and J by 6 bases, with 8 bases of the junction left unmatched. The germline V gene encodes CDR1 LNHDA and CDR2 SQIVND (reference sequence). The CDR3 spans 14 residues. CDR3 region: CASGQGVRSQPQHF. The CDR3 coding sequence is TGTGCCAGCGGACAGGGGGTTAGGAGTCAGCCCCAGCATTTT.

The chain recombines TRBV4-2 with TRBJ2-7, with D possibly being TRBD1 (7 bases). Germline CDR1 LGHNA, CDR2 YNFKEQ. Deletions cut 1 base from V and 6 bases from J, with 13 bases between. CDR3 size: 14 residues. CDR3 coding DNA: TGTGCCAGCAGCCAAGCTCCAGGGGGAGGCGAGCAGTACTTC. Its protein is CASSQAPGGGEQYF.

The chain links TRBV15 to TRBJ2-5; D remains ambiguous. The V gene's germline CDR1 is LNHNV and CDR2 YYDKDF (reference sequence). The germline V and J ends were trimmed by 1 base and 1 base, with 10 bases remaining between them. This CDR3 region has 15 residues. The CDR3 bases are TGTGCCACCAGCAGAGGGTCGGGTGGCCAAGAGACCCAGTACTTC. Encoded protein: CATSRGSGGQETQYF. Filled out from reference TRBV15 and TRBJ2-5, the complete variable domain reads DAMVIQNPRYQVTQFGKPVTLSCSQTLNHNVMYWYQQKSSQAPKLLFHYYDKDFNNEADTPDNFQSRRPNTSFCFLDIRSPGLGDTAMYLCATSRGSGGQETQYFGPGTRLLVL.

The chain links TRBV29-1 to TRBJ2-1; 7 nucleotides match TRBD1. This CDR3 has 15 residues. Trimming at V came to 5 bases and at J to 1 base, leaving 8 bases not matched to a gene. The germline gives CDR1 SQVTM, CDR2 ANQGSEA. CDR3 protein: CSVTPGQSSYNEQFF. The CDR3 DNA follows: TGCAGCGTTACCCCGGGACAGTCTTCCTACAATGAGCAGTTCTTC.

This clone was counted once. One junction end does not reproduce the germline sequence, and a read error may be involved. V and J are TRBV7-9 and TRBJ1-2, with 7 bases lining up with TRBD1. The CDR3 loop spans 16 amino acids. Germline loops: CDR1 SEHNR, CDR2 FQNEAQ (reference sequence). The CDR3 nucleotides read TGTTCCAGCAGCTCGCCTGAGGACAGGTTTAACTATGGCTACACCTTC. This sequence encodes CSSSSPEDRFNYGYTF.